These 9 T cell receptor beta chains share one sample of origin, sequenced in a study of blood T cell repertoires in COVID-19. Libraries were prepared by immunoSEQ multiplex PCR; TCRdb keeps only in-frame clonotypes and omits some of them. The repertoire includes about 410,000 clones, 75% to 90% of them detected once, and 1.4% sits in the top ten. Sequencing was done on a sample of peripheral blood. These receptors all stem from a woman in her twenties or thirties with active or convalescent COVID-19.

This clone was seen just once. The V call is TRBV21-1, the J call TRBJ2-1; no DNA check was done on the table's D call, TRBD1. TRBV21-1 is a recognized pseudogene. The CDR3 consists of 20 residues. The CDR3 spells CASSKAETDRGRGYHNEQFF. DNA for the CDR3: TGTGCCAGCAGCAAAGCCGAGACGGACAGGGGGCGGGGGTACCACAATGAGCAGTTCTTC.

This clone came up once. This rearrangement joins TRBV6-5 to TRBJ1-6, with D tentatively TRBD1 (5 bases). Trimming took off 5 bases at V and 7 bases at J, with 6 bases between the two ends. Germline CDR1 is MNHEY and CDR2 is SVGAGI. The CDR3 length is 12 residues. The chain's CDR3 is CASSRTNSPLHF. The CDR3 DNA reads TGTGCCAGCAGTAGGACAAATTCACCCCTCCACTTT.

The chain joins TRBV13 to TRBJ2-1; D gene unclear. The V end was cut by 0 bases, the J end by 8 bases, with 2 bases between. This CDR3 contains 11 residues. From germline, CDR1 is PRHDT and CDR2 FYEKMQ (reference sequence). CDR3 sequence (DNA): TGTGCCAGCAGCTTAGGCTATGAGCAGTTCTTC. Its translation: CASSLGYEQFF.

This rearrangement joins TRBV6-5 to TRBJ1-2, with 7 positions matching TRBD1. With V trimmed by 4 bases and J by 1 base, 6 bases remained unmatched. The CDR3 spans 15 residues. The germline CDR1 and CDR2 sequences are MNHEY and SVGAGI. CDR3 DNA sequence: TGTGCCAGCAGTTCCCGGGACAGTATTAACTATGGCTACACCTTC. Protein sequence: CASSSRDSINYGYTF.

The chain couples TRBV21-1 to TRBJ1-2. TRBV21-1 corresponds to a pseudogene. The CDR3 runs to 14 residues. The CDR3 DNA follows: TGTGCCAGATCCTCGGGGGGCGGTAGCTATGGCTACACCTTC. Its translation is CARSSGGGSYGYTF.

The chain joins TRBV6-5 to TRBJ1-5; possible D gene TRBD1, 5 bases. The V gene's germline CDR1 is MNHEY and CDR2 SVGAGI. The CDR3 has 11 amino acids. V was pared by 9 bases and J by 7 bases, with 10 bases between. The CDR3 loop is CASRGMQPQHF. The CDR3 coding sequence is TGTGCCAGTAGGGGCATGCAGCCCCAGCATTTT.

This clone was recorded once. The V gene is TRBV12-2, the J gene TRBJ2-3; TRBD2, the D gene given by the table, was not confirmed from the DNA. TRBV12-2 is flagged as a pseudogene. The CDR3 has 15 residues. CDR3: CASRTGLASTDTQYF. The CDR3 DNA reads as TGTGCAAGTCGCACGGGACTAGCGAGTACAGATACGCAGTATTTT.

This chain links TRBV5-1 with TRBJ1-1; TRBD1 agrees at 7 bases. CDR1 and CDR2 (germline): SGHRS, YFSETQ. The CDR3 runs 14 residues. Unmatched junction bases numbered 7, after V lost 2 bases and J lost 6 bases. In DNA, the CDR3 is TGCGCCAGCAGCTTCTCAGGGGGAGCGGCTGAAGCTTTCTTT. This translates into CASSFSGGAAEAFF.

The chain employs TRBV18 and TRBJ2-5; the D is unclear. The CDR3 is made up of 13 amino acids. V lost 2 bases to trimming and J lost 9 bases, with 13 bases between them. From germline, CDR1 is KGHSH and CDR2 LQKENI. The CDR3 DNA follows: TGTGCCAGCTCACCAGGCCAGGAAGCTTCCCAGTACTTC. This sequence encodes CASSPGQEASQYF.